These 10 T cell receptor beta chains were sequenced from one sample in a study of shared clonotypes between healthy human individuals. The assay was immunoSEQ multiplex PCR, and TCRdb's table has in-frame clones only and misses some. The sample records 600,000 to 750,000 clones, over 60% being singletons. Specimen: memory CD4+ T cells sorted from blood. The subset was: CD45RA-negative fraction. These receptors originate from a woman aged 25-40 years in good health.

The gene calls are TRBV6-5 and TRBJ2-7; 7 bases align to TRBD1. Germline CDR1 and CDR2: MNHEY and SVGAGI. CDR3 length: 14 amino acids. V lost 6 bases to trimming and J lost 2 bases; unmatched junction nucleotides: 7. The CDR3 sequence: CASSRSTGAYEQYF. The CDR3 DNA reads TGTGCCAGCAGCCGCTCCACAGGGGCCTACGAGCAGTACTTC.

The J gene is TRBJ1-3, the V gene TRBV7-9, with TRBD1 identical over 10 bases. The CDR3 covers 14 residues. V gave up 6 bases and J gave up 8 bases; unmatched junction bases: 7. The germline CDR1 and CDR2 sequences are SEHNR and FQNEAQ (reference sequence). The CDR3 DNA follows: TGTGCCAGCAGGTCCGGGACAGGGGAGGACACCATATATTTT. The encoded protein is CASRSGTGEDTIYF.

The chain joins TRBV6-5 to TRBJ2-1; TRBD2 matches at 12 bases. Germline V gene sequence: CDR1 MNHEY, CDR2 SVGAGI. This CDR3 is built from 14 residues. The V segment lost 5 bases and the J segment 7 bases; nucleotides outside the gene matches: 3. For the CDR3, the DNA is TGTGCCAGCAGTGGACTAGCGGGAACAAATGAGCAGTTCTTC. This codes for CASSGLAGTNEQFF.

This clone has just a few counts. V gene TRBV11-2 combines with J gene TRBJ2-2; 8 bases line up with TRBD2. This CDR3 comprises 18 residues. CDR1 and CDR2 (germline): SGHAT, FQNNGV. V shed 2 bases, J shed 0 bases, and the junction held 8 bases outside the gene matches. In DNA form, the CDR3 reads TGTGCCAGCAGCTTAATCCCCACGGGACTAGCGAACACCGGGGAGCTGTTTTTT. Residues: CASSLIPTGLANTGELFF.

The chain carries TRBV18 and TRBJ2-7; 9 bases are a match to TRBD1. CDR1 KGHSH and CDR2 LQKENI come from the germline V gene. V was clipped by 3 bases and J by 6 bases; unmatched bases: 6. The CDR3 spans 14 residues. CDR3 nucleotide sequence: TGTGCCAGCTCACCCGGGACAGGGTCCCTCGAGCAGTACTTC. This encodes CASSPGTGSLEQYF.

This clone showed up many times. DNA for the CDR3: TGTGCCAGCAGTTTGGTCCAGGGGGTAGCCGGGGAGCAGTACTTC. Its protein product is CASSLVQGVAGEQYF. V is TRBV28 and J is TRBJ2-7, with 7 bases fitting TRBD1. The CDR3 contains 15 residues. Germline V gene data show CDR1 as MDHEN and CDR2 as SYDVKM. Trimming at V came to 3 bases and at J to 7 bases, leaving 12 bases not matched to a gene. Using reference TRBV28 and TRBJ2-7 for the parts outside the CDR3, the full variable domain is DVKVTQSSRYLVKRTGEKVFLECVQDMDHENMFWYRQDPGLGLRLIYFSYDVKMKEKGDIPEGYSVSREKKERFSLILESASTNQTSMYLCASSLVQGVAGEQYFGPGTRLTVT.

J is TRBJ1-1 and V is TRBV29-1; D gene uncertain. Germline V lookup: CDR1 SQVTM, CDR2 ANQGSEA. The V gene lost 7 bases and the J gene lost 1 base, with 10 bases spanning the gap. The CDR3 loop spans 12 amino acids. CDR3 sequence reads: CSGDETNTEAFF. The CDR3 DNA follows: TGCAGCGGTGACGAGACGAACACTGAAGCTTTCTTT.

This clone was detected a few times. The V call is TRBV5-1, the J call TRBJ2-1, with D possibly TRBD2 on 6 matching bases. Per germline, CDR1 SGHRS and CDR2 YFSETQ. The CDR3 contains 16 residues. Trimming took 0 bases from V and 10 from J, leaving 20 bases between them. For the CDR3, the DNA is TGCGCCAGCAGCTTGGCCGTACGGGAGCCCCTAGAAGAGCAGTTCTTC. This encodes CASSLAVREPLEEQFF.

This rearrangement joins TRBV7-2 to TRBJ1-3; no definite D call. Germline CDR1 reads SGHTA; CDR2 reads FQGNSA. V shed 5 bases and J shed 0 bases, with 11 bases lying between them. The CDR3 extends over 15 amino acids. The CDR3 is CASSIRPSSGNTIYF. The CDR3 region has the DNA TGTGCCAGCAGCATAAGACCCAGCTCTGGAAACACCATATATTTT. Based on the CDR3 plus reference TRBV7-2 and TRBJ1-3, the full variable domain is GAGVSQSPSNKVTEKGKDVELRCDPISGHTALYWYRQSLGQGLEFLIYFQGNSAPDKSGLPSDRFSAERTGGSVSTLTIQRTQQEDSAVYLCASSIRPSSGNTIYFGEGSWLTVV.

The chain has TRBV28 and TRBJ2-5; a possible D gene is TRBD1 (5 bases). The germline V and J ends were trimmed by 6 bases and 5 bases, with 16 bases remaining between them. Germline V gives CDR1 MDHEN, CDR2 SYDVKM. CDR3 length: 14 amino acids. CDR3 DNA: TGTGCCAGCAGCCGAAAGCAGGGCCGGGAGACCCAGTACTTC. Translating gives CASSRKQGRETQYF. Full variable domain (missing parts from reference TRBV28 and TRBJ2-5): DVKVTQSSRYLVKRTGEKVFLECVQDMDHENMFWYRQDPGLGLRLIYFSYDVKMKEKGDIPEGYSVSREKKERFSLILESASTNQTSMYLCASSRKQGRETQYFGPGTRLLVL.